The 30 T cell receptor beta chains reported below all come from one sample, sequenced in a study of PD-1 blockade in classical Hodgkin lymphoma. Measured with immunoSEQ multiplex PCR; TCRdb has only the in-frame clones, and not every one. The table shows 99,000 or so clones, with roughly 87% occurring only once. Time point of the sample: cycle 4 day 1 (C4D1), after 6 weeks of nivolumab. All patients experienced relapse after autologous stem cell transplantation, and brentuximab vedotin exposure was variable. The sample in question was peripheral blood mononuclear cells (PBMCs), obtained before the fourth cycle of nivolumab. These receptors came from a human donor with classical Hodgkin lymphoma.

The CDR3 nucleotides are TGTGCCAGCTCACCCACATACGAAGGGGCCTATGGCTACACCTTC. This translates into CASSPTYEGAYGYTF. This chain connects TRBV18 to TRBJ1-2; D might be TRBD1 (5 bases). Germline CDR1 reads KGHSH; CDR2 reads LQKENI. The CDR3 length is 15 residues. Trimming took 3 bases from V and 4 from J, leaving 15 bases between them.

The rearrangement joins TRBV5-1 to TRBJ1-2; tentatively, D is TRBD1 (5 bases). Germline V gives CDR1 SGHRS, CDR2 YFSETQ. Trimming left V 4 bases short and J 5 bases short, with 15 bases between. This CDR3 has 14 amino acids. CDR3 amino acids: CASSLVGAGYGYTF. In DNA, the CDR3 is TGCGCCAGCAGCCTGGTAGGGGCAGGTTATGGCTACACCTTC. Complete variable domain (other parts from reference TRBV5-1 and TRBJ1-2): KAGVTQTPRYLIKTRGQQVTLSCSPISGHRSVSWYQQTPGQGLQFLFEYFSETQRNKGNFPGRFSGRQFSNSRSEMNVSTLELGDSALYLCASSLVGAGYGYTFGSGTRLTVV.

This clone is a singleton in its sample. The CDR3 region is CASSGGSKRGYTF. The CDR3 DNA follows: TGCGCCAGCAGTGGGGGCTCGAAAAGGGGCTACACCTTC. The chain uses TRBV10-1 and TRBJ1-2, with D possibly being TRBD1 (5 bases). This CDR3 is 13 amino acids long. Germline CDR1 reads WNHNN; CDR2 reads SYGVQD (reference sequence). V lost 4 bases to trimming and J lost 8 bases, with 14 bases between them.

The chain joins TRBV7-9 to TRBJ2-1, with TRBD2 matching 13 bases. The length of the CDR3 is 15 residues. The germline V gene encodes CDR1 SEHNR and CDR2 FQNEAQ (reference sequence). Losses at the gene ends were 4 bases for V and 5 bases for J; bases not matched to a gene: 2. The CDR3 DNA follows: TGTGCCAGCAGCTACACTAGCGGGAGGGACAATGAGCAGTTCTTC. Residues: CASSYTSGRDNEQFF.

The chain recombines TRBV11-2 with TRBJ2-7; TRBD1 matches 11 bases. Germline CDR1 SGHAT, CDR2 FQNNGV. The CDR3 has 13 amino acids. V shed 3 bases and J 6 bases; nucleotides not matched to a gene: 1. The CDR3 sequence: CASSLDRGLEQYF. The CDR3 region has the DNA TGTGCCAGCAGCTTGGACAGGGGGCTCGAGCAGTACTTC.

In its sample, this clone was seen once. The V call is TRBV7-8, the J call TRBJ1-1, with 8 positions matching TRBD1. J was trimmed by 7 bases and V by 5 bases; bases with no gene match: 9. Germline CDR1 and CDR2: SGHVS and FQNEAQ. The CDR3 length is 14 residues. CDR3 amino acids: CASSTLQGADEAFF. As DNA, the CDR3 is TGTGCCAGCAGCACCCTTCAGGGGGCTGATGAAGCTTTCTTT.

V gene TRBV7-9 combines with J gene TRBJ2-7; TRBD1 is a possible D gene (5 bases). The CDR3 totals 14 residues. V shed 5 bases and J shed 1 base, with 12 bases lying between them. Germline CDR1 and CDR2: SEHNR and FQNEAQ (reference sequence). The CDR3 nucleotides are TGTGCCAGCAGCCGCCGGACACCATCCTACGAGCAGTACTTC. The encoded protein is CASSRRTPSYEQYF.

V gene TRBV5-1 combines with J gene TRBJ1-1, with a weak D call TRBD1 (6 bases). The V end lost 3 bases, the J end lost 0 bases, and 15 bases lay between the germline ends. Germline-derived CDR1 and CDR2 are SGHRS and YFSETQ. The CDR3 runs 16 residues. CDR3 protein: CASSYHGQNMNTEAFF. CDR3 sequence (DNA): TGCGCCAGCAGCTATCACGGACAGAACATGAACACTGAAGCTTTCTTT.

CDR3 nucleotide sequence: TGCGCCAGCAGCTTGGACACGGGACTACCTTACAATGAGCAGTTCTTC. Its translation is CASSLDTGLPYNEQFF. The rearrangement joins TRBV5-1 to TRBJ2-1, with 7 bases aligning to TRBD2. This CDR3 comprises 16 residues. CDR1 SGHRS and CDR2 YFSETQ come from the germline V gene. V dropped 0 bases and J dropped 4; count of bases not matched to a gene: 7.

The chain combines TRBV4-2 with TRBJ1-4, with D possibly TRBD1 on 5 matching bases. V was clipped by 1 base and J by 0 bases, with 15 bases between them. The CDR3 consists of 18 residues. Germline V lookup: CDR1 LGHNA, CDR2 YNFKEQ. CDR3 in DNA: TGTGCCAGCAGCCAAGGATCGACAGACCTTGCAACTAATGAAAAACTGTTTTTT. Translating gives CASSQGSTDLATNEKLFF.

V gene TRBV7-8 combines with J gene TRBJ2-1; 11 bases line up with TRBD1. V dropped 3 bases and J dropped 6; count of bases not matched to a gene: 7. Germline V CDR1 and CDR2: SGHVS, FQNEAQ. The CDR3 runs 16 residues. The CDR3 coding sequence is TGTGCCAGCAGCTTGAGCGGACAGGGGGCTCTCAATGAGCAGTTCTTC. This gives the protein CASSLSGQGALNEQFF.

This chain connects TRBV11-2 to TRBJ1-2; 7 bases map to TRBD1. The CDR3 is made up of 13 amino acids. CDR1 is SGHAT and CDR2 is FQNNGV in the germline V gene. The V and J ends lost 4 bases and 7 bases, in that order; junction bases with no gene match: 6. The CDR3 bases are TGTGCCAGCAGCTCCGGACAGGCCTTTGGCTACACCTTC. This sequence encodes CASSSGQAFGYTF. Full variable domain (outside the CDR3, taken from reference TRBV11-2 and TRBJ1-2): EAGVAQSPRYKIIEKRQSVAFWCNPISGHATLYWYQQILGQGPKLLIQFQNNGVVDDSQLPKDRFSAERLKGVDSTLKIQPAKLEDSAVYLCASSSGQAFGYTFGSGTRLTVV.

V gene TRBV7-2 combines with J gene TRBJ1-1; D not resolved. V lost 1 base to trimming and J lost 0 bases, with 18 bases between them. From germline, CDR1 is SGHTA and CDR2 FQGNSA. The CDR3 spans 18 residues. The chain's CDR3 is CASSLVRYLGELNTEAFF. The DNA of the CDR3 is TGTGCCAGCAGCTTAGTCAGGTATCTCGGAGAGTTGAACACTGAAGCTTTCTTT. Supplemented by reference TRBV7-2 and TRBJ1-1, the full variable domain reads GAGVSQSPSNKVTEKGKDVELRCDPISGHTALYWYRQSLGQGLEFLIYFQGNSAPDKSGLPSDRFSAERTGGSVSTLTIQRTQQEDSAVYLCASSLVRYLGELNTEAFFGQGTRLTVV.

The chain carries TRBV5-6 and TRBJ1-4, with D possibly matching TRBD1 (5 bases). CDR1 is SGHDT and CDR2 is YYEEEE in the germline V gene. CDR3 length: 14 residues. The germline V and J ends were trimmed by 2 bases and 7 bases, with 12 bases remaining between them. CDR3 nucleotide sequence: TGTGCCAGCAGCTTCCCCCAGGGTTCTGAAAAACTGTTTTTT. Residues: CASSFPQGSEKLFF. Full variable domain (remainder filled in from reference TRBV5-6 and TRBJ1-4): DAGVTQSPTHLIKTRGQQVTLRCSPKSGHDTVSWYQQALGQGPQFIFQYYEEEERQRGNFPDRFSGHQFPNYSSELNVNALLLGDSALYLCASSFPQGSEKLFFGSGTQLSVL.

CDR3 sequence reads: CASSLWAGLAPNEQFF. The CDR3 nucleotides are TGTGCCAGCAGTTTATGGGCGGGACTAGCGCCCAATGAGCAGTTCTTC. The chain joins TRBV27 to TRBJ2-1, with 10 positions matching TRBD2. CDR1 and CDR2 (germline): MNHEY, SMNVEV (reference sequence). The trim removed 1 base at V and 6 bases at J, leaving 6 bases unmatched. The length of the CDR3 is 16 residues.

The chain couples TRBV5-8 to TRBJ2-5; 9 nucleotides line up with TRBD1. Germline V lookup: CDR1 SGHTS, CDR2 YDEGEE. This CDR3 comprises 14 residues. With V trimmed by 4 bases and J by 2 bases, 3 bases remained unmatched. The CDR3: CASSLGQGQETQYF. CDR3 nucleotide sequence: TGTGCCAGCAGCCTAGGACAGGGGCAAGAGACCCAGTACTTC.

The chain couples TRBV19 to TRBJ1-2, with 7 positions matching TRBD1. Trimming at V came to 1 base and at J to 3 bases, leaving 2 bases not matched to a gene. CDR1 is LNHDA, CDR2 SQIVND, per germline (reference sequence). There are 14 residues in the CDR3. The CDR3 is CASSIGGTDYGYTF. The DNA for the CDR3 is TGTGCCAGTAGTATAGGTGGGACAGACTATGGCTACACCTTC.

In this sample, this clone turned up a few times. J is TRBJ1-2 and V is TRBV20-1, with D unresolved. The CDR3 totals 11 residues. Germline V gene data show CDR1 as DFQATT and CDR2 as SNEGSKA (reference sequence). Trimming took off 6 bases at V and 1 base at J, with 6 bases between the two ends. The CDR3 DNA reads TGCAGTGCGAAGATTAACTATGGCTACACCTTC. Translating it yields CSAKINYGYTF.

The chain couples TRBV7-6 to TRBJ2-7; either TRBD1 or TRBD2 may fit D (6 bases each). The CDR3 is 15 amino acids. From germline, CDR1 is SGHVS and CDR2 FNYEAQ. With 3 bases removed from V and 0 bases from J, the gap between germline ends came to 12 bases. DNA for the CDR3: TGTGCCAGCAGCTTCGGAGGGGGTACCTCCTACGAGCAGTACTTC. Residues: CASSFGGGTSYEQYF.

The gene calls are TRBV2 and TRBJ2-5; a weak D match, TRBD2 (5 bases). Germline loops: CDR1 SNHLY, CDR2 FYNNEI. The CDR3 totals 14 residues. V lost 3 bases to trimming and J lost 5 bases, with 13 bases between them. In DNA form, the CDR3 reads TGTGCCAGCAGTGACGGGGTCCGGCGGGAGACCCAGTACTTC. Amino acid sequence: CASSDGVRRETQYF.

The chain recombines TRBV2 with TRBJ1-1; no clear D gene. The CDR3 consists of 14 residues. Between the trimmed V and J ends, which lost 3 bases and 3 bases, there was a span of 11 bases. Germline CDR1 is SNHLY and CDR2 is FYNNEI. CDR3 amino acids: CASSDGPGDTEAFF. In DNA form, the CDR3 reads TGTGCCAGCAGTGACGGCCCGGGAGACACTGAAGCTTTCTTT.

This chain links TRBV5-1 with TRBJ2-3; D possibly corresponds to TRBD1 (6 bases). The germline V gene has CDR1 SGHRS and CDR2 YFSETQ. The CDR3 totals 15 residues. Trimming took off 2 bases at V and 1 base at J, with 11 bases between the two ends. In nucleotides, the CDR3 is TGCGCCAGCAGCTTCAGGGGTGTGGGCACAGATACGCAGTATTTT. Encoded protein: CASSFRGVGTDTQYF.

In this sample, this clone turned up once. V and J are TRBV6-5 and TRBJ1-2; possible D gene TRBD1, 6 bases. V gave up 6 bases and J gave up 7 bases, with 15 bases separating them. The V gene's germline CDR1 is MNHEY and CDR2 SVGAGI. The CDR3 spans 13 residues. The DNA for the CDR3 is TGTGCCAGCAGCCCCAGGGGTTTGGGTGGCTACACCTTC. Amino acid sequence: CASSPRGLGGYTF.

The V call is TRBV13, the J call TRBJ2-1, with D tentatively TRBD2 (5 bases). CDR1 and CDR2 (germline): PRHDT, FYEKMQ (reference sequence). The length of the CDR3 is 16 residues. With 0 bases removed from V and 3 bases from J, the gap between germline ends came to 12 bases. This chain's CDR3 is CASSLGSGNDYNEQFF. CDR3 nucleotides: TGTGCCAGCAGCTTAGGGAGCGGAAACGACTACAATGAGCAGTTCTTC.

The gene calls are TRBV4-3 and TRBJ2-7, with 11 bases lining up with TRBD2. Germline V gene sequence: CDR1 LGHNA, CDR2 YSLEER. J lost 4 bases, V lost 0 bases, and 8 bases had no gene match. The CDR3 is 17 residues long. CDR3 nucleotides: TGCGCCAGCAGCCAAGAGTTTAGACTAGCGGGATTTTACGAGCAGTACTTC. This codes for CASSQEFRLAGFYEQYF.

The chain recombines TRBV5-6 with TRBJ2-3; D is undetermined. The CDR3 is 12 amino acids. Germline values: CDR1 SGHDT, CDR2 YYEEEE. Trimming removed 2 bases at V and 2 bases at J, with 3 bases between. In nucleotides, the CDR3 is TGTGCCAGCAGCTTAAACACAGATACGCAGTATTTT. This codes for CASSLNTDTQYF.

CDR3 sequence (DNA): TGCGCCAGCAGCTTGCTAGCGGGGCCCACAGATACGCAGTATTTT. It yields the protein CASSLLAGPTDTQYF. This chain connects TRBV5-1 to TRBJ2-3; 9 nucleotides align to TRBD2. Losses at the gene ends were 1 base for V and 2 bases for J; bases not matched to a gene: 2. CDR1 and CDR2 from the germline V gene are SGHRS and YFSETQ. CDR3 length equals 15 residues.

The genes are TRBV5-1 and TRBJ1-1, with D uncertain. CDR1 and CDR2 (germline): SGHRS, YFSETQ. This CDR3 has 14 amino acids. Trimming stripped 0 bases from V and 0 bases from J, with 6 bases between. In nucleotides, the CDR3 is TGCGCCAGCAGCTTGGGAACCCTGAACACTGAAGCTTTCTTT. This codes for CASSLGTLNTEAFF.

The CDR3 reads CASNTGYGNTEAFF. In nucleotides, the CDR3 is TGTGCCAGCAACACAGGGTACGGGAACACTGAAGCTTTCTTT. J is TRBJ1-1 and V is TRBV6-6, with D possibly TRBD1 on 6 matching bases. V lost 7 bases and J lost 1, with 13 bases in between. The CDR3 runs 14 residues. The germline V gene has CDR1 MNHNY and CDR2 SVGAGI (reference sequence).

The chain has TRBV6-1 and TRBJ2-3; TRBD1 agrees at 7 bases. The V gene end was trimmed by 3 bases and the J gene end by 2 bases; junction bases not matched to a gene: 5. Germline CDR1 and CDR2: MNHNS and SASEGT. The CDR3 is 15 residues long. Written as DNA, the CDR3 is TGTGCCAGCAGTGAGCCGGGACAGAACACAGATACGCAGTATTTT. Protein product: CASSEPGQNTDTQYF.